The clone carrying this T cell receptor beta chain was seen more than once but under ten times. Its antigen is not identified. A much larger clone lies one base from this, so it may be a read error. The germline V gene encodes CDR1 SGHRS and CDR2 YFSETQ. The CDR3 loop spans 13 amino acids. TCRdb used MiXCR to call clones anew from the PCR reads. The table has 89,000 or so clones, roughly 8.6% seen once. The sample comes from a study of metastatic and nonmetastatic thyroid tumors. Study outcomes and limitations: When malignant thyroid tumors were compared with benign nodules, TCR beta diversity was reportedly significantly higher in the malignant tumors. This held in both blood and tumor samples.

No treatment of any kind had been given to any patient before thyroid surgery. The clonotype was recovered from a female donor with papillary thyroid cancer or a benign thyroid nodule (not recorded which). Some clones in this sample may be carry-over from other donors' samples. The chain is built from TRBV5-1 and TRBJ1-5; D unclear. The sample was blood. CDR3 nucleotides: TGCGCCAGCAACTTGTACCAGAATCAGCCCCAGCATTTT. It translates to CASNLYQNQPQHF.